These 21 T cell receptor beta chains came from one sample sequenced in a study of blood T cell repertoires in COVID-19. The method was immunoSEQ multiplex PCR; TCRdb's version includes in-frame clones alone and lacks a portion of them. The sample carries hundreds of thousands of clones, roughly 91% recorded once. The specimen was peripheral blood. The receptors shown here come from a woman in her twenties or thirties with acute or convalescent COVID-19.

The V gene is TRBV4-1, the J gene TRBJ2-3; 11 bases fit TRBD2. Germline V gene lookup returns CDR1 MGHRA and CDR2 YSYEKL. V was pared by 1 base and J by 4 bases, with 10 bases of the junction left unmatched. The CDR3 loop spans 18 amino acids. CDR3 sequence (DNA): TGCGCCAGCAGCCAAGGCCTAGCGGGGGGCCAGGGGGCAGATACGCAGTATTTT. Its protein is CASSQGLAGGQGADTQYF.

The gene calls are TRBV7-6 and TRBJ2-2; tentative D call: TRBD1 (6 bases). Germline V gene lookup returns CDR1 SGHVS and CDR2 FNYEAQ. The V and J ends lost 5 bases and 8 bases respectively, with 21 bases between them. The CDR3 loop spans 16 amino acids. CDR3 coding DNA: TGTGCCAGCAGCGATACAGGGAGAACCCCTTCAGGGGAGCTGTTTTTT. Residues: CASSDTGRTPSGELFF.

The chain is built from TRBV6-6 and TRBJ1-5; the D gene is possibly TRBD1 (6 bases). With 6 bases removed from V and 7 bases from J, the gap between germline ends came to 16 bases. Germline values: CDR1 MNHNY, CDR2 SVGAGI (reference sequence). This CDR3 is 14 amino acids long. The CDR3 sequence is CASSPNHREQPQHF. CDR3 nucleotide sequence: TGTGCCAGCAGCCCTAACCACAGGGAGCAGCCCCAGCATTTT.

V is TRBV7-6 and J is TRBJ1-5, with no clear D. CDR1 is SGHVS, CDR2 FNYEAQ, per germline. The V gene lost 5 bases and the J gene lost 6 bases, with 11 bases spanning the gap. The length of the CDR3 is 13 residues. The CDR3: CASSPGFRQPQHF. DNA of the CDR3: TGTGCCAGCAGCCCGGGTTTCCGTCAGCCCCAGCATTTT.

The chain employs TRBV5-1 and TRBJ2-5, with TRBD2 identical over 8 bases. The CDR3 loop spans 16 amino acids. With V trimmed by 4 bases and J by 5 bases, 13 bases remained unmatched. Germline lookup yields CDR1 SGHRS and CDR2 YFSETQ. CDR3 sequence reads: CASSPRTSPAGETQYF. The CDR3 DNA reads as TGCGCCAGCAGCCCCCGGACTAGCCCGGCGGGGGAGACCCAGTACTTC.

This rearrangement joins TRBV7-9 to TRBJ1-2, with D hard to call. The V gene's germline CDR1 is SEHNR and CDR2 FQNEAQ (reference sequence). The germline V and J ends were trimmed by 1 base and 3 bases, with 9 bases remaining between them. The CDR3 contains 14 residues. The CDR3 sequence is CASSLDGTYYGYTF. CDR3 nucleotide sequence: TGTGCCAGCAGCTTAGATGGCACCTACTATGGCTACACCTTC.

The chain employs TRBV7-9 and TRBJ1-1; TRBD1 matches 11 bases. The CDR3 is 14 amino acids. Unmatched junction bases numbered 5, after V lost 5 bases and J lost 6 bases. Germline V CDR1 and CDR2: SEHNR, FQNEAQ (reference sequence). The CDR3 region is CASSPTDRGPEAFF. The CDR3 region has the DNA TGTGCCAGCAGCCCCACGGACAGGGGGCCTGAAGCTTTCTTT. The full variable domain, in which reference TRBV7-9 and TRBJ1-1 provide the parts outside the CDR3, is DTGVSQNPRHKITKRGQNVTFRCDPISEHNRLYWYRQTLGQGPEFLTYFQNEAQLEKSRLLSDRFSAERPKGSFSTLEIQRTEQGDSAMYLCASSPTDRGPEAFFGQGTRLTVV.

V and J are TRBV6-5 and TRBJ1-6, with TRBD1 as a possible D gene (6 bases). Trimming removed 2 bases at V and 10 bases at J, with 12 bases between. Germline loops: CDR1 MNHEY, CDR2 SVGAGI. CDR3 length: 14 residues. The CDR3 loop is CASSYGQGWSPLHF. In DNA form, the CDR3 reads TGTGCCAGCAGTTACGGGCAGGGGTGGTCACCCCTCCACTTT.

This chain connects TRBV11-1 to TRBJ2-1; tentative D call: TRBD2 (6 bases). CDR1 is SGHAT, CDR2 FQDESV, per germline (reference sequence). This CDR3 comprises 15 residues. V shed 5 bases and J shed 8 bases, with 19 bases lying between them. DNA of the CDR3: TGTGCCAGCAGCCGCGGAGAGGGAGGTGTGGATGAGCAGTTCTTC. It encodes CASSRGEGGVDEQFF.

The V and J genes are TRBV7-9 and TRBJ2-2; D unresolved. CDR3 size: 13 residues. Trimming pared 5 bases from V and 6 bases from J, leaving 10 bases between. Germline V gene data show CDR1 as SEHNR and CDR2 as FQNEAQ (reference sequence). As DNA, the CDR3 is TGTGCCAGCAGCCCCGTTCGGTCCGGGGAGCTGTTTTTT. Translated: CASSPVRSGELFF.

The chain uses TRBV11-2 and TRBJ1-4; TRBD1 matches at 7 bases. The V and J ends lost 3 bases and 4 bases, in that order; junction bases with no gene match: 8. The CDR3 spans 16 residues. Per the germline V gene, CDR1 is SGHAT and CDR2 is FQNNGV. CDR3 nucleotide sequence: TGTGCCAGCAGCTTGAGAGGGACAGCAAATAATGAAAAACTGTTTTTT. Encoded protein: CASSLRGTANNEKLFF.

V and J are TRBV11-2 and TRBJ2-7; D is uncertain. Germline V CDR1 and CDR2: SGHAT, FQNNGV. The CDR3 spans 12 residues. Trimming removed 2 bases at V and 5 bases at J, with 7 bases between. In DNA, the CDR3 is TGTGCCAGCAGCTTAAGTGAGGACGAGCAGTACTTC. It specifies CASSLSEDEQYF.

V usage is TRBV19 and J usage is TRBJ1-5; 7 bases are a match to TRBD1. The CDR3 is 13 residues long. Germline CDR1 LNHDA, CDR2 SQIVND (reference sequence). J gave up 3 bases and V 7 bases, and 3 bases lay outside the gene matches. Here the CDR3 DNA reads TGTGCCAGTACGGGGACAGCCAATCAGCCCCAGCATTTT. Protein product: CASTGTANQPQHF. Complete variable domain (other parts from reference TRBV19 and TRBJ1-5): DGGITQSPKYLFRKEGQNVTLSCEQNLNHDAMYWYRQDPGQGLRLIYYSQIVNDFQKGDIAEGYSVSREKKESFPLTVTSAQKNPTAFYLCASTGTANQPQHFGDGTRLSIL.

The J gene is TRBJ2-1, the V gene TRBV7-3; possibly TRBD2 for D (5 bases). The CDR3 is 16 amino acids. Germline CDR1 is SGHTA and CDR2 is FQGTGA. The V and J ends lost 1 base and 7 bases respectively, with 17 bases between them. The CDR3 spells CASSLKLGLSPNEQFF. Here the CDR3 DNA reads TGTGCCAGCAGCTTAAAATTAGGACTTTCCCCGAATGAGCAGTTCTTC.

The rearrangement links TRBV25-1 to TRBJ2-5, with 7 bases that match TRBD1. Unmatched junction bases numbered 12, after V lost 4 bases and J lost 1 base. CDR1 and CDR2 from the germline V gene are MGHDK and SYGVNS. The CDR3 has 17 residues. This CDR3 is CASSVPGTAAFQETQYF. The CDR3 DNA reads TGTGCCAGCAGTGTCCCCGGGACAGCAGCCTTCCAAGAGACCCAGTACTTC.

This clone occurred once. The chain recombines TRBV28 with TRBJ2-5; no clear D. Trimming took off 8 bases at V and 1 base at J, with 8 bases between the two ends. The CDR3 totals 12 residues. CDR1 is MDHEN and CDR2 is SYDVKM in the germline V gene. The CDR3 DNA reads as TGTGCCAGCTCCGCAGTCCAAGAGACCCAGTACTTC. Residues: CASSAVQETQYF.

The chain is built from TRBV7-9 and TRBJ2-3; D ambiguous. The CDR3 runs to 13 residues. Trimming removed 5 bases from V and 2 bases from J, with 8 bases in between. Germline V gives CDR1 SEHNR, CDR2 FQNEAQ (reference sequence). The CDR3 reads CASSVGPTDTQYF. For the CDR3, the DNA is TGTGCCAGCAGCGTCGGTCCCACAGATACGCAGTATTTT.

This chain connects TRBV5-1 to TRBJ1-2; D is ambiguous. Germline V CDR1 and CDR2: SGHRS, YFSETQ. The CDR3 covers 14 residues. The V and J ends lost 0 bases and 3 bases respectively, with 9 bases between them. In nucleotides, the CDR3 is TGCGCCAGCAGCTTGGAGGGAGTGGACTATGGCTACACCTTC. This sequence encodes CASSLEGVDYGYTF.

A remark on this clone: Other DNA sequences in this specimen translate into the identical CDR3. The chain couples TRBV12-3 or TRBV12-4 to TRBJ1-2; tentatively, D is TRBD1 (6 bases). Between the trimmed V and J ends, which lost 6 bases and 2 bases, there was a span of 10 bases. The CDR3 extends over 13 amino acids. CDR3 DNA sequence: TGTGCCAGCAGGGAGGACAGAAACTATGGCTACACCTTC. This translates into CASREDRNYGYTF.

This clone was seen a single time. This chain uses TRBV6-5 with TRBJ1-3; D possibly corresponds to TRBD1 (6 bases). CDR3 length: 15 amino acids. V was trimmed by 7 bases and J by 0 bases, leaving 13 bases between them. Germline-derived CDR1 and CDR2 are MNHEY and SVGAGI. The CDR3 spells CASKGGPNSGNTIYF. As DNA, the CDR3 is TGTGCCAGCAAGGGGGGGCCTAACTCTGGAAACACCATATATTTT.

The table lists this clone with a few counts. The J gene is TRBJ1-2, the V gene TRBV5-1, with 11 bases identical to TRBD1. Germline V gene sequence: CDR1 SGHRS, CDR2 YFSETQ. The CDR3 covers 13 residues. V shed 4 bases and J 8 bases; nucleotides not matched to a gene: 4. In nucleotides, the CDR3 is TGCGCCAGCAGCCCGGACAGGGGGCGAGGCTACACCTTC. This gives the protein CASSPDRGRGYTF.